The 13 T cell receptor beta chains given below trace back to one sample, sequenced in a study of immune evolution from preneoplasia to lung adenocarcinoma. Repertoires were generated with immunoSEQ multiplex PCR, while TCRdb's copy carries only in-frame clones and drops some. The repertoire holds 20,000 to 25,000 clones, with over 70% as singletons. The sequencing input was FFPE invasive lung adenocarcinoma tissue. The receptor set was obtained from a person aged 55 to 75 with lung adenocarcinoma.

V and J are TRBV7-8 and TRBJ1-5, with 10 nucleotides matching TRBD1. Germline lookup yields CDR1 SGHVS and CDR2 FQNEAQ. The CDR3 covers 16 residues. With V trimmed by 5 bases and J by 5 bases, 9 bases remained unmatched. CDR3 sequence reads: CASSELDRGNYQPQHF. Written as DNA, the CDR3 is TGTGCCAGCAGCGAGCTGGACAGGGGGAATTATCAGCCCCAGCATTTT.

The V call is TRBV11-3, the J call TRBJ2-1, with D perhaps given as TRBD1 or TRBD2 (5 bases each). This CDR3 has 15 residues. V lost 5 bases, J lost 4 bases, and 15 bases lay in between. Per germline, CDR1 SGHNT and CDR2 YENEEA. The CDR3 DNA follows: TGTGCCAGCAGCCCATCCGGGGACCTATACAATGAGCAGTTCTTC. This encodes CASSPSGDLYNEQFF.

The chain employs TRBV5-1 and TRBJ2-2; unclear D gene. Per the germline V gene, CDR1 is SGHRS and CDR2 is YFSETQ. This CDR3 has 15 amino acids. V was pared by 5 bases and J by 4 bases, with 15 bases between. CDR3 in DNA: TGCGCCAGCAGATTTGCCTTGGGTAGCACCGGGGAGCTGTTTTTT. Translated, it gives CASRFALGSTGELFF.

The V and J genes are TRBV19 and TRBJ2-3; 11 bases are a match to TRBD2. The germline gives CDR1 LNHDA, CDR2 SQIVND (reference sequence). The CDR3 runs to 15 residues. The junction had 9 bases not matched to a gene; V was cut back by 7 bases and J by 6 bases. In DNA, the CDR3 is TGTGCCAGTAACCCCCTAGCGGGAGGAATGGATACGCAGTATTTT. It yields the protein CASNPLAGGMDTQYF.

The CDR3 DNA reads TGTGCCATCAGGAAGGGAACCGGCACCTACACAGATACGCAGTATTTT. Translation gives CAIRKGTGTYTDTQYF. The rearrangement links TRBV10-3 to TRBJ2-3; no clear D gene. The CDR3 is 16 residues long. Trimming stripped 6 bases from V and 2 bases from J, with 18 bases between. CDR1 is ENHRY, CDR2 SYGVKD, per germline.

The rearrangement uses TRBV28 and TRBJ1-2; 7 positions match TRBD1. The junction had 12 bases not matched to a gene; V was cut back by 6 bases and J by 8 bases. The CDR3 loop spans 14 amino acids. CDR1 and CDR2 (germline): MDHEN, SYDVKM. CDR3 residues: CASSFTGVGGGYTF. The CDR3 DNA reads as TGTGCCAGCAGCTTCACAGGGGTTGGTGGCGGCTACACCTTC.

The V and J genes are TRBV7-9 and TRBJ1-1; TRBD1 agrees at 8 bases. Germline V lookup: CDR1 SEHNR, CDR2 FQNEAQ (reference sequence). The CDR3 is 12 amino acids. The junction had 1 base not matched to a gene; V was cut back by 5 bases and J by 5 bases. As DNA, the CDR3 is TGTGCCAGCAGCAGGACAGGGACTGAAGCTTTCTTT. Translating it yields CASSRTGTEAFF.

The CDR3 reads CASSLLGIRDIQYF. DNA of the CDR3: TGTGCCAGCAGTTTACTTGGTATTAGGGACATTCAGTACTTC. This chain uses TRBV28 with TRBJ2-4; D is ambiguous. The V end was cut by 2 bases, the J end by 8 bases, with 13 bases between. CDR3 length: 14 residues. Per the germline V gene, CDR1 is MDHEN and CDR2 is SYDVKM. The full variable domain, its missing parts supplied by reference TRBV28 and TRBJ2-4, is DVKVTQSSRYLVKRTGEKVFLECVQDMDHENMFWYRQDPGLGLRLIYFSYDVKMKEKGDIPEGYSVSREKKERFSLILESASTNQTSMYLCASSLLGIRDIQYFGAGTRLSVL.

The rearrangement uses TRBV6-1 and TRBJ1-5; D not resolved. CDR3 size: 11 residues. Germline V gene sequence: CDR1 MNHNS, CDR2 SASEGT. Trimming took off 6 bases at V and 3 bases at J, with 3 bases between the two ends. The CDR3 is CASRDNQPQHF. CDR3 in DNA: TGTGCCAGCAGAGACAATCAGCCCCAGCATTTT.

Sample share makes this clone large. CDR3: CASSQGGWAGEQFF. The CDR3 DNA reads TGTGCCAGCAGCCAAGGAGGCTGGGCGGGTGAGCAGTTCTTC. This chain links TRBV14 with TRBJ2-1; a possible D gene is TRBD2 (5 bases). The CDR3 is made up of 14 amino acids. V was clipped by 1 base and J by 9 bases, with 13 bases between them. The germline V gene encodes CDR1 SGHDN and CDR2 FVKESK.

J is TRBJ1-1 and V is TRBV7-9; D is unresolved. The V gene's germline CDR1 is SEHNR and CDR2 FQNEAQ (reference sequence). V lost 0 bases to trimming and J lost 5 bases, with 13 bases between them. The CDR3 covers 15 residues. The CDR3 DNA sequence: TGTGCCAGCAGCTTAGCAAAGGGCAGTAGGACTGAAGCTTTCTTT. Translated: CASSLAKGSRTEAFF. Full variable domain (remainder filled in from reference TRBV7-9 and TRBJ1-1): DTGVSQNPRHKITKRGQNVTFRCDPISEHNRLYWYRQTLGQGPEFLTYFQNEAQLEKSRLLSDRFSAERPKGSFSTLEIQRTEQGDSAMYLCASSLAKGSRTEAFFGQGTRLTVV.

Only a few counts were recorded for this clone. The CDR3 region has the DNA TGTGCCAGCAGCTCCGACGCTACGGGGGCGCGCCGGACCCAGTACTTC. It translates to CASSSDATGARRTQYF. The chain couples TRBV11-2 to TRBJ2-5, with D perhaps TRBD1 or TRBD2 (6 bases each). The CDR3 length is 16 residues. V was pared by 4 bases and J by 7 bases, with 22 bases between. CDR1 and CDR2 from the germline V gene are SGHAT and FQNNGV.

The chain combines TRBV30 with TRBJ1-1, with TRBD1 matching over 11 bases. Germline V lookup: CDR1 GTSNPN, CDR2 SVGIG (reference sequence). The CDR3 consists of 18 residues. With 0 bases clipped from V and 2 bases from J, the junction kept 11 bases outside the gene matches. The CDR3, as DNA: TGTGCCTGGAGTGTAGGGCTTAGGACAGGGGGCCGTAACACTGAAGCTTTCTTT. Protein product: CAWSVGLRTGGRNTEAFF. The entire variable domain, with the rest obtained from reference TRBV30 and TRBJ1-1, is as follows: SQTIHQWPATLVQPVGSPLSLECTVEGTSNPNLYWYRQAAGRGLQLLFYSVGIGQISSEVPQNLSASRPQDRQFILSSKKLLLSDSGFYLCAWSVGLRTGGRNTEAFFGQGTRLTVV.